This T cell receptor beta chain was identified during a study of vaccination and CD4 T cells after COVID-19. This CDR3 spans 15 amino acids. Looked up from germline, CDR1 is ENHRY and CDR2 is SYGVKD. The V end was cut by 3 bases, the J end by 6 bases, with 15 bases between. A note on this clonotype: Its antigen remains unknown.

Time point of the sample: late sampling 161 to 241 days after vaccination in a few convalescent patients. Treatment in this sample: 10-day PBMC culture with coronavirus spike peptide pools or control peptides (ViraFEST assay). ViraFEST stimulated the growth of antigen-specific T cells using peptide pools and subsequently profiled their TCRs by sequencing. Sequencing of DNA taken from cultured CD4+ T cells relied on the Oncomine TCR Beta short-read assay. TCRdb reprocessed the PCR reads with MiXCR, giving one entry per CDR3 protein. Among about 26,000 distinct CDR3 sequences listed, roughly a third were seen once.

The rearrangement links TRBV10-3 to TRBJ2-1; the D gene could be TRBD1 or TRBD2 (5 bases each). The source was CD4+ T cells from blood, cultured in vitro, collected about 7 months after SARS-CoV-2 vaccination. The sequence was collected from a human donor who had recovered from COVID-19. The CDR3 nucleotides are TGTGCCATCAGTGAATTCGGGGCAGACTCCAATGAGCAGTTCTTC. Amino acids: CAISEFGADSNEQFF.